Below are 15 T cell receptor beta chains sequenced from a single sample in a study of T cell clones after liver transplantation. TCRdb's table, derived via immunoSEQ multiplex PCR, lists solely in-frame clones and lacks some. Here the sample spans over 25,000 clones, around 94% being singletons. The specimen comprised CD8+ T cells from blood, sampled 12 months after liver transplant. The receptor source for this set is a human patient who received a liver transplant. Part of the T cells may come from the graft donor.

This chain joins TRBV10-1 and TRBJ1-2; D not resolved. The length of the CDR3 is 11 residues. Trimming removed 6 bases at V and 5 bases at J, with 7 bases between. Germline loops: CDR1 WNHNN, CDR2 SYGVQD (reference sequence). The CDR3 spells CASRAEYGYTF. The CDR3 region has the DNA TGCGCCAGCAGAGCGGAGTATGGCTACACCTTC.

J is TRBJ1-1 and V is TRBV7-9, with D possibly TRBD1 on 6 matching bases. With 5 bases removed from V and 0 bases from J, the gap between germline ends came to 16 bases. The length of the CDR3 is 16 residues. The germline CDR1 and CDR2 sequences are SEHNR and FQNEAQ (reference sequence). For the CDR3, the DNA is TGTGCCAGCAGCCAGGGGAGGGGGGCTATGAACACTGAAGCTTTCTTT. Translating gives CASSQGRGAMNTEAFF.

This rearrangement joins TRBV6-1 to TRBJ2-7; 9 nucleotides agree with TRBD1. Germline-derived CDR1 and CDR2 are MNHNS and SASEGT. This CDR3 is built from 13 residues. J was trimmed by 6 bases and V by 1 base; bases with no gene match: 1. The CDR3 sequence: CASSEGQGVEQYF. In nucleotides, the CDR3 is TGTGCCAGCAGTGAAGGACAGGGGGTCGAGCAGTACTTC.

V is TRBV4-3 and J is TRBJ2-1, with 10 bases matching TRBD2. The CDR3 length is 14 residues. Germline V gene data show CDR1 as LGHNA and CDR2 as YSLEER. V shed 1 base and J 9 bases; nucleotides not matched to a gene: 3. The CDR3 protein is CASSQALAGVEQFF. CDR3 DNA: TGCGCCAGCAGCCAAGCCCTAGCGGGAGTTGAGCAGTTCTTC.

The chain is built from TRBV27 and TRBJ2-3; D is ambiguous. Germline-derived CDR1 and CDR2 are MNHEY and SMNVEV (reference sequence). The CDR3 totals 16 residues. Trimming pared 6 bases from V and 2 bases from J, leaving 18 bases between. The CDR3 nucleotides read TGTGCCAGCAGCCAAAGAGGCGGACCCTACACAGATACGCAGTATTTT. Translation: CASSQRGGPYTDTQYF.

CDR3 residues: CASSYWGDGELFF. In nucleotides, the CDR3 is TGTGCCAGCAGTTACTGGGGTGATGGGGAGCTGTTTTTT. The chain carries TRBV6-5 and TRBJ2-2; D not certain. The germline CDR1 and CDR2 sequences are MNHEY and SVGAGI. The CDR3 is 13 amino acids. With 1 base removed from V and 8 bases from J, the gap between germline ends came to 8 bases.

The chain is built from TRBV5-8 and TRBJ1-4; TRBD1 aligns across 8 bases. With 4 bases clipped from V and 4 bases from J, the junction kept 6 bases outside the gene matches. The CDR3 covers 15 residues. Germline V CDR1 and CDR2: SGHTS, YDEGEE. The CDR3: CASSGDRLFNEKLFF. The CDR3 nucleotides read TGTGCCAGCAGCGGGGACAGGCTGTTTAATGAAAAACTGTTTTTT.

The chain employs TRBV21-1 and TRBJ2-4; TRBD1 is the table's D call and was not checked against the DNA. TRBV21-1 is a listed pseudogene. This CDR3 is built from 17 residues. CDR3: CASKQIPGQSGKNIQYF. CDR3 coding DNA: TGTGCCAGCAAACAAATTCCGGGACAGTCAGGCAAAAACATTCAGTACTTC.

The chain is built from TRBV7-7 and TRBJ2-5, with D maybe TRBD1 (6 bases). CDR3 size: 15 residues. CDR1 is SSHAT and CDR2 is FNYEAQ in the germline V gene (reference sequence). V dropped 4 bases and J dropped 4 bases, with 16 bases sitting between them. CDR3 sequence (DNA): TGTGCCAGCAGCTCACGGGACACAGCGCGAGAGACCCAGTACTTC. Translated: CASSSRDTARETQYF.

The rearrangement joins TRBV28 to TRBJ1-3; TRBD1 agrees at 9 bases. Germline values: CDR1 MDHEN, CDR2 SYDVKM. Trimming cost V 6 bases and J 2 bases; bases outside gene matches: 5. This CDR3 is 15 amino acids long. The CDR3 bases are TGTGCCAGCAGCATTGGACAGGGGCCTGGAAACACCATATATTTT. Translation gives CASSIGQGPGNTIYF.

This chain uses TRBV28 with TRBJ2-3; D perhaps matches TRBD1 (5 bases). Germline assignment: CDR1 MDHEN and CDR2 SYDVKM. V lost 3 bases and J lost 1, with 14 bases in between. The CDR3 is 16 amino acids. CDR3 sequence: CASSFRKGRGTDTQYF. The CDR3 bases are TGTGCCAGCAGTTTTCGTAAAGGCAGGGGCACAGATACGCAGTATTTT.

As for this clone: At the DNA level, this CDR3 is encoded by other sequences in the same sample as well. V usage is TRBV7-6 and J usage is TRBJ2-7; 14 nucleotides line up with TRBD2. Trimming removed 5 bases from V and 7 bases from J; junction bases left unmatched: 4. The CDR3 extends over 14 amino acids. Germline V CDR1 and CDR2: SGHVS, FNYEAQ. The CDR3 is CASSLGLAGGEQYF. The CDR3 DNA is TGTGCCAGCAGCCTTGGACTAGCGGGAGGTGAGCAGTACTTC.

V gene TRBV27 combines with J gene TRBJ2-3; D not certain. The CDR3 covers 13 residues. Trimming took 4 bases from V and 0 from J, leaving 5 bases between them. The germline V gene encodes CDR1 MNHEY and CDR2 SMNVEV (reference sequence). CDR3 protein: CASSSISTDTQYF. The CDR3 coding sequence is TGTGCCAGCAGTTCCATTAGCACAGATACGCAGTATTTT.

The chain couples TRBV7-3 to TRBJ1-2, with D possibly being TRBD1 (5 bases). The V gene's germline CDR1 is SGHTA and CDR2 FQGTGA. The CDR3 has 16 amino acids. V was cut by 3 bases and J by 8 bases, with 22 bases left in between. The CDR3 region is CASSLPGPNPPDGYTF. CDR3 bases: TGTGCCAGCAGCTTGCCGGGACCGAATCCCCCAGACGGCTACACCTTC.

Only one count was recorded for this clone. This chain connects TRBV9 to TRBJ2-1, with 7 bases identical to TRBD2. V dropped 4 bases and J dropped 6; count of bases not matched to a gene: 4. The CDR3 covers 13 residues. The germline CDR1 and CDR2 sequences are SGDLS and YYNGEE. CDR3 loop: CASSMTSRNEQFF. The CDR3 DNA reads as TGTGCCAGCAGCATGACTAGCCGCAATGAGCAGTTCTTC.